This TCR beta chain was identified during a study of T cell responses to AZD1222 COVID-19 vaccine (dated by TCRdb to the early 2020s). In the study overall: Because spike-specific TCR depth and breadth did not differ between the two schedules, AZD1222 recipients who got a second dose at roughly 4 weeks were pooled with those who got a second dose at roughly 12 weeks. A total of 240 or so trial participants underwent TCR sequencing, of whom about 210 had received two doses of AZD1222 and 26 had received two doses of the MenACWY control vaccine. Trial participants were enrolled into age subgroups of 18-55, 56-69 and 70-plus years, which contained around 150, 29 and 61 TCR-sequenced participants, respectively. Study-wide conclusions, independent of this receptor: Reportedly, close to half of the unique spike-specific TCRs recognized epitopes lying outside the regions that are mutated in the B.1.351 and B.1.1.7 variants. After two AZD1222 doses, both the breadth and the depth of spike-specific TCRs were significantly higher than at day 0 and than in MenACWY recipients. Participants were mostly white British, with more females than males. The authors suggested clonal diversity may have been underestimated. The 56-69-year group was small, and its depth increase did not reach significance, likely because of low power. The whole spike protein was spanned by vaccine-associated CD4 TCRs, and dominant responses were seen in regions 160-218 and 743-854. Conclusions about previously exposed vaccinees are limited because only six or seven AZD1222 recipients were SARS-CoV-2 seropositive at baseline. Because no day 14 peak-response samples were available, repertoires were characterized only after the peak T cell response.

This clone was seen just once. Its target antigen remains unknown. Base qualities are not recorded, but no much larger clone differs from it by a single base. The CDR3 regions of human TCRbeta chains were analyzed by immunosequencing. Regarding the original processing steps: Repertoire TCRs were matched against a reference library of SARS-CoV-2-specific TCRs generated with the MIRA antigen-specificity platform. Breadth was defined as the fraction of unique TCRs that were SARS-CoV-2-associated, and depth was defined as the fraction of total T cells that were SARS-CoV-2-associated. Using the MIRA data, each spike-specific TCR was assigned both to the spike region to which the TCR was reactive and to a CD4 or CD8 class. Log10-transformed breadth and depth values were compared by one-way ANOVA with Sidak's multiple comparisons tests. TCRdb mirrors the immuneACCESS table, restricted to in-frame sequences. Some clones are absent from its copies; in checked studies, under half trace to an unresolved V gene, and the reason for the others is unknown. The V and J calls and the clone size are those of that table, but D and trimming were determined from the DNA. This sample lists approximately 100,000 clones; 92% were detected once. About 1.2% of the sample is taken by the ten largest.

CDR1 and CDR2 (SGHTA, FQGNSA) derive from the germline V gene. From the cysteine through the phenylalanine, the CDR3 covers 13 amino acids. Of the read, only the CDR3 DNA is kept; its 39 bases are in frame from base 1. Trimming takes 5 bases from V and 5 bases from J, and the germline ends sit 13 bases apart. This specimen's time point label, interpreted: baseline before first vaccination. Vaccinee samples came from UK trials COV001 and COV002, including a single-blind randomized controlled phase 2/3 trial of AZD1222 (ChAdOx1 nCoV-19) in healthy adults. For TCRbeta chain sequencing, PBMC samples were collected from trial participants at day 0 and at day 28 after the second dose.

This chain is built from TRBV7-2 and TRBJ2-7; a confident D gene designation cannot be given. The sequencing used peripheral blood, collected on day 0 of AZD1222 vaccination. This clonotype was obtained from an adult in good health. The CDR3 is CASSPPRTDEQYF. The DNA is TGTGCCAGCAGCCCTCCCAGGACGGACGAGCAGTACTTC. The variable domain in full, with residues beyond the CDR3 obtained from the reference TRBV7-2 and TRBJ2-7 genes, is GAGVSQSPSNKVTEKGKDVELRCDPISGHTALYWYRQSLGQGLEFLIYFQGNSAPDKSGLPSDRFSAERTGGSVSTLTIQRTQQEDSAVYLCASSPPRTDEQYFGPGTRLTVT.